This passage covers 5 T cell receptor beta chains from one sample sequenced in a study of human T cells and chemical hapten exposure. Unfractionated whole blood yielded total RNA. TCRdb independently ran MiXCR on the 5' RACE reads; one entry per CDR3 protein. Among 130,000 or so distinct CDR3 sequences, 3.5% to 5% were seen once, and the ten largest hold over 1.1%. These receptors all come from a female donor in good health.

This clonotype was counted ten times or more. V usage is TRBV12-3 or TRBV12-4 and J usage is TRBJ2-7; D gene ambiguous. V was clipped by 11 bases and J by 1 base, with 18 bases between them. The CDR3 spans 14 residues. The CDR3 DNA follows: TGTGCCCCCCAACGTCTAGGAACTTCCTACGAGCAGTACTTC. Translated, it gives CAPQRLGTSYEQYF.

This clonotype was counted at least ten times. This sequence joins TRBV6-6 and TRBJ1-5; TRBD1 might be the D (5 bases). V was shortened by 10 bases and J by 0 bases, with 13 bases between the two germline ends. This CDR3 contains 14 residues. CDR1 MNHNY and CDR2 SVGAGI come from the germline V gene (reference sequence). The chain's CDR3 is CATARDYSNQPQHF. The CDR3 coding sequence is TGTGCCACCGCCAGGGACTATAGCAATCAGCCCCAGCATTTT.

This clonotype was seen ten or more times. The genes are TRBV29-1 and TRBJ1-4; D not resolved. This CDR3 spans 14 amino acids. Trimming took off 3 bases at V and 4 bases at J, with 12 bases between the two ends. From germline, CDR1 is SQVTM and CDR2 ANQGSEA. The CDR3 coding sequence is TGCAGCGTTGACGATGACGGCTATAATGAAAAACTGTTTTTT. Protein sequence: CSVDDDGYNEKLFF.

For this clonotype: This may arise from a read error, as a much more abundant clone is one base away. The chain carries TRBV7-2 and TRBJ1-1, with unresolved D. This CDR3 comprises 12 residues. Germline V CDR1 and CDR2: SGHTA, FQGNSA. In nucleotides, the CDR3 is TGTGCCAGCCGACCCCGAAACACTGAAGCTCTCTTT. This gives the protein CASRPRNTEALF.

Many counts were recorded for this clonotype. The gene calls are TRBV18 and TRBJ1-2, with unresolved D. Trimming stripped 3 bases from V and 8 bases from J, with 22 bases between. The CDR3 loop spans 16 amino acids. CDR1 and CDR2 (germline): KGHSH, LQKENI. CDR3 residues: CASSPHPPGAPSGYTF. The CDR3 DNA is TGTGCCAGCTCACCGCATCCACCAGGCGCCCCGAGCGGCTACACCTTC.